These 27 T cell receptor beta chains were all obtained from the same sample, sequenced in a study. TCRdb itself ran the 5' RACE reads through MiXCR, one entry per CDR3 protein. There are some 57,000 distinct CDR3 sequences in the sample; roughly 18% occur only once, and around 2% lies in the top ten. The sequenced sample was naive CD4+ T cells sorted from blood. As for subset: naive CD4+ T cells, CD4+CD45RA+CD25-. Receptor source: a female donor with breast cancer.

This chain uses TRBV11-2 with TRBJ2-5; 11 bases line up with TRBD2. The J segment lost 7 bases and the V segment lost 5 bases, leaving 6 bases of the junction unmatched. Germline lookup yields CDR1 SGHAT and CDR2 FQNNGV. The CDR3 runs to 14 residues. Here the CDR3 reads CASSRTSGRSTQYF. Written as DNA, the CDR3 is TGTGCCAGCAGCCGAACTAGCGGGAGATCGACCCAGTACTTC.

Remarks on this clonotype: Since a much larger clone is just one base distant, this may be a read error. CDR3 protein: CTSSGAETQYF. CDR3 DNA sequence: TGTACCAGCAGTGGGGCGGAGACCCAGTACTTC. The chain combines TRBV6-6 with TRBJ2-5; possibly TRBD1 for D (5 bases). This CDR3 is 11 amino acids long. Germline loops: CDR1 MNHNY, CDR2 SVGAGI (reference sequence).

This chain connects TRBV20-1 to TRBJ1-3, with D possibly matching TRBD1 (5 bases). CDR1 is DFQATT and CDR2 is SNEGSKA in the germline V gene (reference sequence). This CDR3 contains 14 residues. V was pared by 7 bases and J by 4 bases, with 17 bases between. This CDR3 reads CSVGDALEGNTIYF. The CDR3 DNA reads TGCAGTGTAGGGGACGCCCTCGAAGGAAACACCATATATTTT.

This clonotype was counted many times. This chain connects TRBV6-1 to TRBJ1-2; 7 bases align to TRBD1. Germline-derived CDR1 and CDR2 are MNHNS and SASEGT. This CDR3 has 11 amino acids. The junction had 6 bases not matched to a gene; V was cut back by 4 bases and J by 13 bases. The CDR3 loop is CASSGQDRVTF. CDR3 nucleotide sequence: TGTGCCAGCAGTGGACAAGACAGGGTCACCTTC.

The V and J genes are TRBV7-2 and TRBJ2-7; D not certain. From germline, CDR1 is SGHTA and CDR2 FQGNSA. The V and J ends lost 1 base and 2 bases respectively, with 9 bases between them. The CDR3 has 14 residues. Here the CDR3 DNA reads TGTGCCAGCAGCTTAGACGGGTTAACCTACGAGCAGTACTTC. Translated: CASSLDGLTYEQYF. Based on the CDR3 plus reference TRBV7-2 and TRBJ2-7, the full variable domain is GAGVSQSPSNKVTEKGKDVELRCDPISGHTALYWYRQSLGQGLEFLIYFQGNSAPDKSGLPSDRFSAERTGGSVSTLTIQRTQQEDSAVYLCASSLDGLTYEQYFGPGTRLTVT.

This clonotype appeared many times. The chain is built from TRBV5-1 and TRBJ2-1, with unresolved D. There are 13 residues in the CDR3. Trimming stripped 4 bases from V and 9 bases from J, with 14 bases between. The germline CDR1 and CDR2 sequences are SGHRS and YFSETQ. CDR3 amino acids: CASSRTLVSEQFF. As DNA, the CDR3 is TGCGCCAGCAGCCGGACCCTAGTAAGTGAGCAGTTCTTC.

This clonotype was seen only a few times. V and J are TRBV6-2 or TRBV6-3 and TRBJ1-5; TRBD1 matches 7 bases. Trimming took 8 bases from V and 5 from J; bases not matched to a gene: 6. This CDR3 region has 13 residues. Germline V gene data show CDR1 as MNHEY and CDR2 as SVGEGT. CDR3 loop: CASDTGAYQPQHF. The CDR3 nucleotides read TGTGCCAGCGACACAGGGGCATATCAGCCCCAGCATTTT.

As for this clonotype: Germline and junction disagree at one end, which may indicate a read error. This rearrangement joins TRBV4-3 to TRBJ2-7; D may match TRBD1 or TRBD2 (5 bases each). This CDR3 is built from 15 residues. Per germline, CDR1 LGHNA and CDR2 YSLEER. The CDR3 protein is CASSLQAGADYKQYF. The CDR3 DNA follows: TGCGCCAGCAGCCTCCAGGCTGGGGCCGACTACAAGCAGTACTTC.

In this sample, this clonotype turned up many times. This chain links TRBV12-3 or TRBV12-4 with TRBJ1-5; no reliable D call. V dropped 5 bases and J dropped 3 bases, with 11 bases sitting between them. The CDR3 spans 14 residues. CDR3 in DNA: TGTGCCAGCAGTCGAGACAACAACAATCAGCCCCAGCATTTT. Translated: CASSRDNNNQPQHF.

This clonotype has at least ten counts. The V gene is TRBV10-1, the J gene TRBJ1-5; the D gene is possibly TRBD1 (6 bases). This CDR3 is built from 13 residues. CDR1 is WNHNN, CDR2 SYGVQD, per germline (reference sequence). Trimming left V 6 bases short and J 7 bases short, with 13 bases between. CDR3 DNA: TGCGCCAGCAGCGATGGACAGACCCAGCCCCAGCATTTT. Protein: CASSDGQTQPQHF.

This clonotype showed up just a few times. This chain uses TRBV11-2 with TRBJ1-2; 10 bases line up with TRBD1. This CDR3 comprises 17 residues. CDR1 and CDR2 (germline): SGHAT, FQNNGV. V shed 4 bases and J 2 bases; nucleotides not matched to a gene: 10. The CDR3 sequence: CASSSPRLDRGNYGYTF. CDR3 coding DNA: TGTGCCAGCAGCTCTCCTCGGTTGGACAGGGGGAACTATGGCTACACCTTC.

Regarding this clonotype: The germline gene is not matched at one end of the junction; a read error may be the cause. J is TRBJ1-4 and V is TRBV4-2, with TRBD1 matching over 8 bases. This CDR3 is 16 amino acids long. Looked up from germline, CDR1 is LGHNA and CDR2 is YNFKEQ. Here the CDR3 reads CASSQSGQGADEKLSF. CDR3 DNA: TGTGCCAGCAGCCAATCTGGCCAGGGGGCGGATGAAAAACTGTCTTTT.

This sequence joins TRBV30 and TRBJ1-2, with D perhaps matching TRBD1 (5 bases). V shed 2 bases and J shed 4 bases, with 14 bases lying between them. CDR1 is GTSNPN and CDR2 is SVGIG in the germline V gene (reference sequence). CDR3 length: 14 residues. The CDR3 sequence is CAWSTSRGIYGYTF. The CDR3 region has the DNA TGTGCCTGGAGTACGAGTCGGGGGATCTATGGCTACACCTTC. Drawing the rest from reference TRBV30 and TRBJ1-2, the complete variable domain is SQTIHQWPATLVQPVGSPLSLECTVEGTSNPNLYWYRQAAGRGLQLLFYSVGIGQISSEVPQNLSASRPQDRQFILSSKKLLLSDSGFYLCAWSTSRGIYGYTFGSGTRLTVV.

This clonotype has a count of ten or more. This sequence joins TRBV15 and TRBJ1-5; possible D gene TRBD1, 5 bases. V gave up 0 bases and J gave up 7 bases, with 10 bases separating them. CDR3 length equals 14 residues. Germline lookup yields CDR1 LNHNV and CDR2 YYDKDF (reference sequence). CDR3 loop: CATSRDRGVQPQHF. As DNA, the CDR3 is TGTGCCACCAGCAGAGATCGGGGGGTCCAGCCCCAGCATTTT.

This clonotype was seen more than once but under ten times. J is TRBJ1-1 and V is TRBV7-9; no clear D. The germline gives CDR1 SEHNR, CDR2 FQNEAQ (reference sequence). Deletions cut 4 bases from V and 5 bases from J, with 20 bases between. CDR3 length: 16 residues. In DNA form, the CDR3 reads TGTGCCAGCAGCTCCTCGTTGGGTTTTGGTGTAACTGAAGCTTTCTTT. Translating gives CASSSSLGFGVTEAFF.

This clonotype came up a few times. The CDR3 DNA is TGTGCCAGCGGGGGCCTGGTGAACACCGGGGAGCTGTTTTTT. Its translation is CASGGLVNTGELFF. This chain joins TRBV6-1 and TRBJ2-2, with a tentative D call TRBD1 (6 bases). This CDR3 region has 14 residues. V lost 8 bases to trimming and J lost 1 base, with 11 bases between them. Germline V gives CDR1 MNHNS, CDR2 SASEGT.

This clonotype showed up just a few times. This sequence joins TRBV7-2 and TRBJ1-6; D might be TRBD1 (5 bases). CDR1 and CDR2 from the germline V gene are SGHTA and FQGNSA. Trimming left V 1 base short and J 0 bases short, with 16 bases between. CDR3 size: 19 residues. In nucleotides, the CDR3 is TGTGCCAGCAGCTTAGGGGGTTGGGGACCGAGCTCCTATAATTCACCCCTCCACTTT. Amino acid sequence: CASSLGGWGPSSYNSPLHF.

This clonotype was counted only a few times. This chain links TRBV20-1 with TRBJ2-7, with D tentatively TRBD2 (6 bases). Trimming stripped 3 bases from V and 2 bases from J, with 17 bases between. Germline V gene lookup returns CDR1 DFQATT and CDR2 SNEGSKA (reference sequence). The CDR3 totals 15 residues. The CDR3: CSASLRRDLTYEQYF. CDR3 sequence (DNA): TGCAGTGCTAGCCTCCGGCGGGACCTCACCTACGAGCAGTACTTC.

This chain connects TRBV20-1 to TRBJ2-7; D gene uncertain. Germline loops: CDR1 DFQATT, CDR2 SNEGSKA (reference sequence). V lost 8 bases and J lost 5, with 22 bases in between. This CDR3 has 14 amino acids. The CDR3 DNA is TGCAGTTCCCCAAGTGGGCGCCCGGCTAACGAGCAGTACTTC. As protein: CSSPSGRPANEQYF.

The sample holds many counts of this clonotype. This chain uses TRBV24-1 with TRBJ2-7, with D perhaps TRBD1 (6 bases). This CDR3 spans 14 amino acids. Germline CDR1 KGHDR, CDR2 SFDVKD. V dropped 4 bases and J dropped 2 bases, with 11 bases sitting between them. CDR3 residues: CATSDQGKAYEQYF. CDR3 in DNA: TGTGCCACCAGTGACCAGGGGAAAGCCTACGAGCAGTACTTC.

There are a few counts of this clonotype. CDR3 in DNA: TGCGCCAGCAGCTTGCCCATTTCAGATACGCAGTATTTT. Its protein is CASSLPISDTQYF. The chain employs TRBV5-1 and TRBJ2-3; the D is unclear. Looked up from germline, CDR1 is SGHRS and CDR2 is YFSETQ. V lost 1 base and J 4 bases, leaving 7 bases between the germline ends. This CDR3 spans 13 amino acids.

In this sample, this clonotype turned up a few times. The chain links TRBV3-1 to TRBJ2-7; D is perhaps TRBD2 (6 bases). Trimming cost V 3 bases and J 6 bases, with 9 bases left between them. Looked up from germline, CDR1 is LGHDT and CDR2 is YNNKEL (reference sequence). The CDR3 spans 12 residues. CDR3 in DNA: TGTGCCAGCAGCCAGCCGGGACTCGAGCAGTACTTC. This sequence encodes CASSQPGLEQYF.

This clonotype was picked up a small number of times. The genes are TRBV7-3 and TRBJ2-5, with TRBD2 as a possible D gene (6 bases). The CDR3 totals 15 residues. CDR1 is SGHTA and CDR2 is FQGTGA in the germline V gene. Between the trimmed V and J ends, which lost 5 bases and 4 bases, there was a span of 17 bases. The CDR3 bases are TGTGCCAGCAGCGTCCGCGGGGCGAGGTCAGAGACCCAGTACTTC. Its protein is CASSVRGARSETQYF.

The DNA of the CDR3 is TGTGCCAGCAGCGTCGGCAAGACTAGCGGGAGTATTGAGCAGTTCTTC. It specifies CASSVGKTSGSIEQFF. The chain links TRBV5-4 to TRBJ2-1, with 12 bases that match TRBD2. The germline CDR1 and CDR2 sequences are SGHNT and YYREEE (reference sequence). This CDR3 region has 16 residues. The ends lost 4 bases at V and 9 bases at J; junction bases unmatched: 11.

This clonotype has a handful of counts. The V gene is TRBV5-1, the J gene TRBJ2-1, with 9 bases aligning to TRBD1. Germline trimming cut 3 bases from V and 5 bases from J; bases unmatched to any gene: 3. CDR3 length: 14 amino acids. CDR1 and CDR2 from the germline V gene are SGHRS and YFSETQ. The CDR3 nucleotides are TGCGCCAGCAGCTCCGGGACAGGGAACAATGAGCAGTTCTTC. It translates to CASSSGTGNNEQFF.

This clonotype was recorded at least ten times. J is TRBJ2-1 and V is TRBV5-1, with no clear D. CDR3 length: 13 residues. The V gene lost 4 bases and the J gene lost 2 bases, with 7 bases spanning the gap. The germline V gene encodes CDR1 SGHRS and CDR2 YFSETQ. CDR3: CASSGHTYNEQFF. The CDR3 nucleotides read TGCGCCAGCAGCGGCCACACCTACAATGAGCAGTTCTTC.

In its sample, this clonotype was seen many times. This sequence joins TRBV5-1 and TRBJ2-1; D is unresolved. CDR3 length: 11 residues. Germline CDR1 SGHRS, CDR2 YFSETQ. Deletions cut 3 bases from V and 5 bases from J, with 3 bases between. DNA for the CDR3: TGCGCCAGCAGCTGGGACAATGAGCAGTTCTTC. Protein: CASSWDNEQFF.